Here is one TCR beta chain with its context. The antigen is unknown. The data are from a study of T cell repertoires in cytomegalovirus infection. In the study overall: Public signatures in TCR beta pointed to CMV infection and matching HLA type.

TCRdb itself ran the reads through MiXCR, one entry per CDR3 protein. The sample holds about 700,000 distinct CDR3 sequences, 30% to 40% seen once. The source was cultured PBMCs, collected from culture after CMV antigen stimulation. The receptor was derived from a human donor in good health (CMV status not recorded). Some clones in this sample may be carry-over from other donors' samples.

CDR3 nucleotide sequence: TGTGCCAGCAGCTTAGACGGATCGTACCAAGAGACCCAGTACTTC. Translation: CASSLDGSYQETQYF. The V and J genes are TRBV7-6 and TRBJ2-5; no clear D. Germline V gives CDR1 SGHVS, CDR2 FNYEAQ. There are 15 residues in the CDR3. The V end was cut by 1 base, the J end by 0 bases, with 9 bases between.